Listed below are T cell receptor beta chains from one sample, sequenced in a study of vaccination and CD4 T cells after COVID-19. TCRdb analysed the PCR reads with MiXCR anew, one entry per CDR3 protein. The sample consists of roughly 25,000 distinct CDR3 sequences, 45% to 55% of them appearing once. The sample in question was CD4+ T cells from blood, obtained before SARS-CoV-2 vaccination. These receptors all come from a human donor who had recovered from COVID-19. CDR3s include the opening cysteine and the closing phenylalanine or tryptophan. A D gene is named only where the DNA matches it firmly. The listing skips clone size in some rows; elsewhere it reads once, few, many or a size class.

TRBJ2-4 | . | . | TRBV19 | TGTGCCAGTAGTATTGCCAAAAACATTCAGTACTTC | CASSIAKNIQYF
TRBJ2-2 | . | . | TRBV7-9 | TGTGCCAGCAGCCTGTCCGGGAGCGGTGGGGAGCTGTTTTTT | CASSLSGSGGELFF
TRBJ2-1 | . | TRBD2 | TRBV7-3 | TGTGCCAGCAGCTTAATAGCCGGCGGGAGGGCCGGAGATGAGCAGTTCTTC | CASSLIAGGRAGDEQFF
TRBJ2-2 | . | . | TRBV15 | TGTGCCACCAGCGTTCGTATAGGGCAGGGCGGGGAGCTGTTTTTT | CATSVRIGQGGELFF
TRBJ2-1 | . | . | TRBV20-1 | TGCAGTGCGGCGGGCGGCTACAATGAGCAGTTCTTC | CSAAGGYNEQFF
TRBJ1-6 | . | . | TRBV20-1 | TGCAGTGCTAGAGATTTACGGGGGACGAATTCACCCCTCCACTTT | CSARDLRGTNSPLHF
TRBJ2-1 | . | . | TRBV7-2 | TGTGCCAGCAGCTTAGTGCTGCTGGGTGAGCAGTTCTTC | CASSLVLLGEQFF
TRBJ1-2 | . | . | TRBV7-9 | TGTGCCAGCAGCTTAGTGGGCTATGGCTACACCTTC | CASSLVGYGYTF
TRBJ1-1 | . | . | TRBV18 | TGTGCCAGCTCACGGGATTTTGACACTGAAGCTTTCTTT | CASSRDFDTEAFF
TRBJ2-7 | . | . | TRBV5-1 | TGCGCCAGCAGCCGCGACGGAAACTACGAGCAGTACTTC | CASSRDGNYEQYF
TRBJ1-5 | . | . | TRBV19 | TGTGCCAGTAGTATAAGCCAGAATAATCAGCCCCAGCATTTT | CASSISQNNQPQHF
TRBJ1-4 | . | . | TRBV20-1 | TGCAGTGCTAGAGATCGGAGGGGAAATTATGAAAAACTGTTTTTT | CSARDRRGNYEKLFF
TRBJ2-5 | . | . | TRBV30 | TGTGCCTGGAGTGTAGGAACGGGGGCCCAGTACTTC | CAWSVGTGAQYF
TRBJ2-1 | . | TRBD2 | TRBV9 | TGTGCCAGCAGCATCGGGACTAGCGGGAGTTATGATGAGCAGTTCTTC | CASSIGTSGSYDEQFF
TRBJ1-2 | . | . | TRBV4-1 | TGCGCCAGCAGCCACCCCGGGGGAATTCACGGCTACACCTTC | CASSHPGGIHGYTF
TRBJ2-3 | . | . | TRBV20-1 | TGCAGTGCTAGAGATGGCAGGGGGGCTAGCGAGGGGGCAGATACGCAGTATTTT | CSARDGRGASEGADTQYF
TRBJ2-5 | . | . | TRBV15 | TGTGCCACCAGCAGAGCTCCCCAAGAGACCCAGTACTTC | CATSRAPQETQYF
TRBJ2-3 | medium-sized | . | TRBV15 | TGTGCCACCAGCCCTCGACTAGTTCTTGATACGCAGTATTTT | CATSPRLVLDTQYF
TRBJ2-3 | few | . | TRBV20-1 | TGCAGTGCTAGCAAGGACAGCCCTAGCACAGATACGCAGTATTTT | CSASKDSPSTDTQYF
TRBJ2-3 | . | . | TRBV2 | TGTGCCAGCAGACGACAGGACCGCACAGATACGCAGTATTTT | CASRRQDRTDTQYF
TRBJ2-5 | few | . | TRBV27 | TGTGCCAGCAGTCTTACCCCAAAACCGGGGGCCCAGTACTTC | CASSLTPKPGAQYF
TRBJ1-4 | . | . | TRBV20-1 | TGCAGTCCACTCCTCCGCCGGGACTCTAATGAAAAACTGTTTTTT | CSPLLRRDSNEKLFF
TRBJ1-1 | . | TRBD1 | TRBV6-1 | TGTGCCAGCAGACCCGGGACAGACTTCTTCTGGGAAGCTTTCTTT | CASRPGTDFFWEAFF
TRBJ2-5 | . | . | TRBV6-1 | TGTGCCAGCAGTGACGGACAGTTACAAGAGACCCAGTACTTC | CASSDGQLQETQYF
TRBJ2-7 | . | TRBD2 | TRBV6-1 | TGTGCCAGCCGCAGGACTAGCGGGAGGGAGTCCTACGAGCAGTACTTC | CASRRTSGRESYEQYF
TRBJ2-5 | few | . | TRBV7-3 | TGTGCCAGCAGCTTATCGGCAGCCCAAGAGACCCAGTACTTC | CASSLSAAQETQYF
TRBJ1-5 | few | . | TRBV6-1 | TGTGCCAGCAGTGCGAGACAGGATCCGCCCCAGCATTTT | CASSARQDPPQHF
TRBJ1-5 | . | . | TRBV28 | TGTGCCAGCAGTTTTTTACAGGCCGGTCAGCCCCAGCATTTT | CASSFLQAGQPQHF
TRBJ2-1 | . | TRBD1 | TRBV6-5 | TGTGCCAGCAGTTACTTCGGGACAGGGGCCGACAATGAGCAGTTCTTC | CASSYFGTGADNEQFF
TRBJ2-1 | . | . | TRBV7-9 | TGTGCCAGCAGTTCTCGTGGGGAGCAGTTCTTC | CASSSRGEQFF
TRBJ1-1 | . | TRBD1 | TRBV5-4 | TGTGCCAGCAGCCACAGGGGGCGACCTAGCACTGAAGCTTTCTTT | CASSHRGRPSTEAFF
TRBJ2-2 | . | . | TRBV10-1 | TGCGCCAGCAGTGAGTCGGGGGCCGGGGAGCTGTTTTTT | CASSESGAGELFF